This entry concerns a single TCR beta chain. What it recognizes is unknown. The sample comes from a study of shared clonotypes between healthy human individuals. Study-wide points: Owing to a small donor count, the genetic and exposure-history diversity represented was limited.

The genomic DNA of each subset was split evenly across several immunoSEQ plates. Clones were read by immunoSEQ multiplex PCR, and TCRdb kept only the in-frame ones, dropping some. The sample has some 530,000 clones, about 84% seen once. The V gene's germline CDR1 is SGHAT and CDR2 FQDESV (reference sequence). The J segment lost 10 bases and the V segment lost 3 bases, leaving 11 bases of the junction unmatched. CDR3 length: 15 residues. This clonotype was sampled from a woman between 40 and 50 years old in good health. Some clones in this sample may be carry-over from other donors' samples. This chain joins TRBV11-1 and TRBJ2-1, with 8 bases identical to TRBD1. Sequenced input: PBMCs. The CDR3 DNA is TGTGCCAGCAGCTTCCTGCGCAGGGGGCTCAGCGAGCAGTTCTTC. Its protein product is CASSFLRRGLSEQFF.